A single sample is the source of the 8 T cell receptor beta chains below, sequenced in a study of T cells after yellow fever vaccination. TCRdb passed the 5' RACE reads through MiXCR, listing each CDR3 protein once. The profile shows almost 30,000 distinct CDR3 sequences, roughly 5.9% of them singletons. The sequenced sample was PBMCs, either bulk or a sorted T-cell subset (CD4+, CD8+, memory, or dextramer-sorted; not recorded which), obtained on the day of the yellow fever booster vaccination. The receptor source for this set is a man in his thirties or forties who received the YFV17D yellow fever vaccine.

At least ten counts were recorded for this clonotype. The chain uses TRBV20-1 and TRBJ2-7; D might be TRBD1 (7 bases). V lost 4 bases to trimming and J lost 5 bases, with 21 bases between them. CDR1 DFQATT and CDR2 SNEGSKA come from the germline V gene (reference sequence). The CDR3 covers 15 residues. The CDR3, as DNA: TGCAGTGCTAACCCCCCAGGGGGGTATAGGAACGAGCAGTACTTC. Its protein product is CSANPPGGYRNEQYF.

This clonotype was found many times. The CDR3: CASSPPGRGVNIQYF. In DNA, the CDR3 is TGTGCCAGCTCACCACCTGGCAGGGGGGTCAACATTCAGTACTTC. The chain is built from TRBV18 and TRBJ2-4; D is possibly TRBD1 (7 bases). V was clipped by 0 bases and J by 7 bases, with 13 bases between them. Germline values: CDR1 KGHSH, CDR2 LQKENI. This CDR3 contains 15 residues.

The rearrangement links TRBV19 to TRBJ2-2; D is unclear. The V end was cut by 5 bases, the J end by 0 bases, with 10 bases between. The CDR3 spans 15 residues. Germline V gives CDR1 LNHDA, CDR2 SQIVND (reference sequence). The CDR3 nucleotides read TGTGCCAGTAGTGCCCAGCACGCGAACACCGGGGAGCTGTTTTTT. This gives the protein CASSAQHANTGELFF.

Concerning this clonotype itself: A much larger clone is a single base away; this may be a read error. CDR3 in DNA: TGCGGTGCTAGGGAGAGGGGTCCCACGGTTACGCAGTATTTT. Translated, it gives CGARERGPTVTQYF. The chain has TRBV20-1 and TRBJ2-3, with D possibly being TRBD1 or TRBD2 (5 bases each). The CDR3 spans 14 residues. CDR1 is DFQATT, CDR2 SNEGSKA, per germline (reference sequence).

This clonotype was counted between two and nine times. The J gene is TRBJ2-3, the V gene TRBV7-2; possibly TRBD2 for D (6 bases). CDR3 size: 15 residues. Germline lookup yields CDR1 SGHTA and CDR2 FQGNSA. Trimming left V 5 bases short and J 2 bases short, with 14 bases between. CDR3 sequence: CASSILGDSTDTQYF. The DNA of the CDR3 is TGTGCCAGCAGCATACTGGGGGACTCCACAGATACGCAGTATTTT.

The sample holds a few counts of this clonotype. The chain recombines TRBV15 with TRBJ2-5; tentative D call: TRBD2 (6 bases). The V gene's germline CDR1 is LNHNV and CDR2 YYDKDF (reference sequence). The V gene lost 6 bases and the J gene lost 4 bases, with 12 bases spanning the gap. CDR3 length: 13 residues. CDR3 in DNA: TGTGCCACCAGGGCGGGAAGATCAGAGACCCAGTACTTC. This encodes CATRAGRSETQYF.

This clonotype was seen a few times. This chain links TRBV5-4 with TRBJ2-5; the D gene is possibly TRBD2 (6 bases). The CDR3 consists of 15 residues. Trimming took off 0 bases at V and 4 bases at J, with 13 bases between the two ends. In germline, CDR1 is SGHNT, CDR2 YYREEE (reference sequence). The CDR3 coding sequence is TGTGCCAGCAGCTTGGAGGGAGGACCGGGAGAGACCCAGTACTTC. Translating gives CASSLEGGPGETQYF.

This clonotype was picked up many times. The V and J genes are TRBV24-1 and TRBJ2-7; 7 nucleotides line up with TRBD1. V trimming: 3 bases; J trimming: 5 bases; junction bases outside the gene matches: 9. The CDR3 runs 15 residues. CDR1 and CDR2 from the germline V gene are KGHDR and SFDVKD. The CDR3 spells CATSDPSTGSDEQYF. The DNA of the CDR3 is TGTGCCACCAGTGATCCGTCGACAGGGTCGGACGAGCAGTACTTC.